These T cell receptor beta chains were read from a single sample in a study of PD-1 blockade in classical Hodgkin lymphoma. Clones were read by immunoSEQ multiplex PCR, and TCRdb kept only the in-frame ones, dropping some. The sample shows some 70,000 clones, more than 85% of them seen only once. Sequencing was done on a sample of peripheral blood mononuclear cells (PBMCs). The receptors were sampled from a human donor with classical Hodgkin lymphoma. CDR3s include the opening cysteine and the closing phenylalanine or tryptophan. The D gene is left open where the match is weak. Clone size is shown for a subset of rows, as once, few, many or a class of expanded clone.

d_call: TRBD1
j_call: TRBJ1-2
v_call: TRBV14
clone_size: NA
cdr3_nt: TGTGCCAGCAGCCTTGCCGGGACAGGGGGCCGAGATGGCTACACCTTC
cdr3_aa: CASSLAGTGGRDGYTF

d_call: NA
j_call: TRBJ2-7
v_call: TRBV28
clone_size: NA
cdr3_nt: TGTGCCAGCGACGCGCAGGCCTCCTACGAGCAGTACTTC
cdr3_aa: CASDAQASYEQYF

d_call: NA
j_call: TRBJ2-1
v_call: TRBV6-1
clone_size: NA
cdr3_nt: TGTGCCAGCAGTAAAACAGGGAACTCCTACAATGAGCAGTTCTTC
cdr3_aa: CASSKTGNSYNEQFF

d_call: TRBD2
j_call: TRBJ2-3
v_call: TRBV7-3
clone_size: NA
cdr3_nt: TGTGCCAGCAGCTCGGGGACTAGCGGGGGGTTTGATACGCAGTATTTT
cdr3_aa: CASSSGTSGGFDTQYF

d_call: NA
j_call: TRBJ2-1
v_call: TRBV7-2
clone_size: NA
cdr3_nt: TGTGCCAGCAGCTTATGGGCGGGAACTACCTACAATGAGCAGTTCTTC
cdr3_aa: CASSLWAGTTYNEQFF

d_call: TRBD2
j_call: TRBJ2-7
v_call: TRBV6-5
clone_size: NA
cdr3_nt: TGTGCCAGCAGTCGACTAGCGGGGGCCTACGAGCAGTACTTC
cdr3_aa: CASSRLAGAYEQYF

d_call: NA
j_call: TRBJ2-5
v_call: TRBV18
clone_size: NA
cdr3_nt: TGTGCCAGCTCACCACTCCAAGAGACCCAGTACTTC
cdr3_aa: CASSPLQETQYF

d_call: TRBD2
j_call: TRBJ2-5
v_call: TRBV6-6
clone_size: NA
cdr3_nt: TGTGCCAGCAGCCCTCCGGGAGGAGAGACCCAGTACTTC
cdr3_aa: CASSPPGGETQYF

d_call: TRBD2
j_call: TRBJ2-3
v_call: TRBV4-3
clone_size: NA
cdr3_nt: TGCGCCAGCAGCCAAGGTAGCGGGAGTACAGATACGCAGTATTTT
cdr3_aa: CASSQGSGSTDTQYF

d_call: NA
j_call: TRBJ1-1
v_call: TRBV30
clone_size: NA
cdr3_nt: TGTGCCTGGAAGCTTGGACACCAGGGGACTGAAGCTTTCTTT
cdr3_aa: CAWKLGHQGTEAFF

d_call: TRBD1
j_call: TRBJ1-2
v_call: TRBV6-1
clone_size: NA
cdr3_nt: TGTGCCAGCAGTGACCCGGGACAGGGAAAGTTCCGTCGCTTC
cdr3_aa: CASSDPGQGKFRRF

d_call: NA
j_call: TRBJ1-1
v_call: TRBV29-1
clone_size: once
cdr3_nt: TGCAGCGCGATTAGACTGGAGGGGACTGAAGCTTTCTTT
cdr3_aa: CSAIRLEGTEAFF

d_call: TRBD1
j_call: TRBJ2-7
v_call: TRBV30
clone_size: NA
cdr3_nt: TGTGCCTGGTCCCCCGGGACAGGGTTCTACGAGCAGTACTTC
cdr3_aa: CAWSPGTGFYEQYF

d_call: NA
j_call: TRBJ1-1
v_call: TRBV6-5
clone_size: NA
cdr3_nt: TGTGCCAGCAGGCAACAGGGTTCACCAGCTTTCTTT
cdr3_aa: CASRQQGSPAFF

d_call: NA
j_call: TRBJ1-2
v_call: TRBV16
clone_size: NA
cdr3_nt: TGTGCCAGCAGCCAAACGTCAGGGTCCGTATATGGCTACACCTTC
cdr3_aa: CASSQTSGSVYGYTF

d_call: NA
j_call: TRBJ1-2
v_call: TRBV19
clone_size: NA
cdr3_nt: TGTGCCAGTAGGAACAGGGTCCCCTCTAACTATGGCTACACCTTC
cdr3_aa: CASRNRVPSNYGYTF

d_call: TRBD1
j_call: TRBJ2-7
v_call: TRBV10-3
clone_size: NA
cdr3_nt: TGTGCCATCACCCCGGGACAGGGGGCCTACGAGCAGTACTTC
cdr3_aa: CAITPGQGAYEQYF

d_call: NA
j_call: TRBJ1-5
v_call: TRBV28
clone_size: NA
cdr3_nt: TGTGCCAGCAACCCGGGGGGCTACAAACAGCCCCAGCATTTT
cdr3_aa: CASNPGGYKQPQHF

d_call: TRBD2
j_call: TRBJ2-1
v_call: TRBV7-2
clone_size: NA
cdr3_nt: TGTGCCAGCAGCCTAGCGGGAGGAAAACACAATGAGCAGTTCTTC
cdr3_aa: CASSLAGGKHNEQFF

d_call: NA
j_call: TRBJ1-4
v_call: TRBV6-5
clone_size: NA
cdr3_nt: TGTGCCAGCAGGCGAGGAGCCAACATTGAAAAACTGTTTTTT
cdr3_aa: CASRRGANIEKLFF

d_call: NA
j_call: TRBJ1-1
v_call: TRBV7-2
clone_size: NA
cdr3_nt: TGTGCCAGCAGCTTTGTTCAGGGGATGAACACTGAAGCTTTCTTT
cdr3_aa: CASSFVQGMNTEAFF

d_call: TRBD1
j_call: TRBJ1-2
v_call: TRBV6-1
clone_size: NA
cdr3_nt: TGTGCCAGCAGTGTCCCCTTAGGAGGGGGCACAATCTTC
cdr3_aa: CASSVPLGGGTIF

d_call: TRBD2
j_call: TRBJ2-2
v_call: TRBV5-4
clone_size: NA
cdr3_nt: TGTGCCAGCATCGGACTGGCGGGGGAAAACACCGGGGAGCTGTTTTTT
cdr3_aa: CASIGLAGENTGELFF

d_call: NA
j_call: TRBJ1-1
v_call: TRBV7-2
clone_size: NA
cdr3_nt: TGTGCCAGCAGCTTTACAGGTAACACTGAAGCTTTCTTT
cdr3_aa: CASSFTGNTEAFF

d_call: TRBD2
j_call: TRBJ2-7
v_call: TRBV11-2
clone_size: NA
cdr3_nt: TGTGCCAGCAGCCACGTGAGGACTAGCGGGAGGGATCAGTACTTC
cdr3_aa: CASSHVRTSGRDQYF

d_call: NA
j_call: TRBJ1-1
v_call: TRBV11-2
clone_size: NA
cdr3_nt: TGTGCCAGCAGCTTTACAGGGACTAACACTGAAGCTTTCTTT
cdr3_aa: CASSFTGTNTEAFF

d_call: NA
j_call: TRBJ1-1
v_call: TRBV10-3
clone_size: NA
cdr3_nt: TGTGCCATCAGTGAAGGATACACTGAAGCTTTCTTT
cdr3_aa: CAISEGYTEAFF

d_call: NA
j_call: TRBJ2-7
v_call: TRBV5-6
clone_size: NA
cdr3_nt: TGTGCCAGCAGCTTTCAGGGGAGGGCCGAGCAGTACTTC
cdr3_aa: CASSFQGRAEQYF

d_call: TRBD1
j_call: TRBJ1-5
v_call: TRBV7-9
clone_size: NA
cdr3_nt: TGTGCCAGCAGCCATATTAGAACGGGACAGGCTAGCAATCAGCCCCAGCATTTT
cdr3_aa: CASSHIRTGQASNQPQHF

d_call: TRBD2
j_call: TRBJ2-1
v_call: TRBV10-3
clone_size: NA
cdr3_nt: TGTGCCATCGCAAATCAGGCTAGCGGGGGTAATGAGCAGTTCTTC
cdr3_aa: CAIANQASGGNEQFF

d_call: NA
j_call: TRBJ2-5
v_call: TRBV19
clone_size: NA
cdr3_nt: TGTGCCAGTAGTATAGTCCTGACGGGACGGGGAGAGACCCAGTACTTC
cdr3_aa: CASSIVLTGRGETQYF

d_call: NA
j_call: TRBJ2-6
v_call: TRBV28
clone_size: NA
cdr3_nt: TGTGCCAGCAGTTTAAATTCGCTCTCTGGGGCCAACGTCCTGACTTTC
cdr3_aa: CASSLNSLSGANVLTF

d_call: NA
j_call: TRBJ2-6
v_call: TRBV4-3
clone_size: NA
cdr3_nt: TGCGCCAGCAGCCAGGCGACAGGCCCCTCTGGGGCCAACGTCCTGACTTTC
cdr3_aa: CASSQATGPSGANVLTF

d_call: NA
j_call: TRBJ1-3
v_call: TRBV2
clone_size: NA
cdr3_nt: TGTGCCAGCAGTGAAGGTCTGGGGGCGCATGGAAACACCATATATTTT
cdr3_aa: CASSEGLGAHGNTIYF

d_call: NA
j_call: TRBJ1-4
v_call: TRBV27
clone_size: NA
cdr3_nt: TGTGCCAGCAGAACTCCCGGGACCTTCGGGAAACTGTTTTTT
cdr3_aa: CASRTPGTFGKLFF

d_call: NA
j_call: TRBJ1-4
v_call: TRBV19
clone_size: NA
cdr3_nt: TGTGCCAGTAGTCCAGGGTGGCTTAATGAAAAACTGTTTTTT
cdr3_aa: CASSPGWLNEKLFF

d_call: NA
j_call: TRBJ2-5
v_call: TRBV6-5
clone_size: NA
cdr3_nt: TGTGCCACCAAGCCCGGGACACTAAAAGAGACCCAGTACTTC
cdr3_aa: CATKPGTLKETQYF

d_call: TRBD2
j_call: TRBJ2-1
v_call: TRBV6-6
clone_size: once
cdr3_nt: TGTGCCAGCAGTTACGGACTAGCCAATGAGCAGTTCTTC
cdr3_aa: CASSYGLANEQFF

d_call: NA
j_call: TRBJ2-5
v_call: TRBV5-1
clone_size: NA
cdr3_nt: TGCGCCAGCATGGTGAGGGGCCAAGAGACCCAGTACTTC
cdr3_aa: CASMVRGQETQYF

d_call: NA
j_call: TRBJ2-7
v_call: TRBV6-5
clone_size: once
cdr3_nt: TGTGCCAGCAGTTACTCGGGCTCCCCCTCCTACGAGCAGTACTTC
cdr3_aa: CASSYSGSPSYEQYF

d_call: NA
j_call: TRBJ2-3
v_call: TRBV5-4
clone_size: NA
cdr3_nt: TGTGCCAGCAGCTCAGATCGGGCTAGCACAGATACGCAGTATTTT
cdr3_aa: CASSSDRASTDTQYF

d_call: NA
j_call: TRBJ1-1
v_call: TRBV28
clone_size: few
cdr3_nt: TGTGCCAGCAGTTTCCCGGCGAACCTGAACACTGAAGCTTTCTTT
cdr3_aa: CASSFPANLNTEAFF

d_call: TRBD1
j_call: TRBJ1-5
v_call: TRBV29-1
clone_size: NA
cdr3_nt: TGCAGCGCCCGGGACAGGGGGGATCAGCCCCAGCATTTT
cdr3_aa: CSARDRGDQPQHF

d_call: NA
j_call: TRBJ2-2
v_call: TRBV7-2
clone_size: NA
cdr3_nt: TGTGCCAGCAGCTTAGGACAGCCTTTAAACACCGGGGAGCTGTTTTTT
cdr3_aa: CASSLGQPLNTGELFF

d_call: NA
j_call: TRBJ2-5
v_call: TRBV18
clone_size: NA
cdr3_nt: TGTGCCAGCTCATTGGGACAAGAAGAGACCCAGTACTTC
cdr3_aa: CASSLGQEETQYF

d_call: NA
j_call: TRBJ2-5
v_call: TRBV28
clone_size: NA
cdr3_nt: TGTGCCAGCAGTCACAGAACAGATATGGGAGAGACCCAGTACTTC
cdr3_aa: CASSHRTDMGETQYF

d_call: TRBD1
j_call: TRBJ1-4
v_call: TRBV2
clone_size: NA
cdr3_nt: TGTGCCAGCAGAGGGGACAGGGGAGGGGAAAAACTGTTTTTT
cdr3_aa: CASRGDRGGEKLFF

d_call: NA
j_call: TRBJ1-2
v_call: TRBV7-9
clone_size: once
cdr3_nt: TGTGCCAGCAGCCATCCCGGGGGGGGGCAGGATGGCTACACCTTC
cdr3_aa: CASSHPGGGQDGYTF

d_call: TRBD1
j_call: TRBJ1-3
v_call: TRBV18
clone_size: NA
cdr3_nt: TGTGCCAGCTCGCGACAGGGCGCCTTCTCTGGAAACACCATATATTTT
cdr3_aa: CASSRQGAFSGNTIYF

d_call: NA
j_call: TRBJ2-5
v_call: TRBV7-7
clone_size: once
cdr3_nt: TGTGCCAGCAGCCCCAGTGGGGAGACCCAGTACTTC
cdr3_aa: CASSPSGETQYF

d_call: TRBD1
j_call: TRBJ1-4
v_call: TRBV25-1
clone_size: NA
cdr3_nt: TGTGCCAGCAGTGGAGGACAGGGAATGAACTATGAAAAACTGTTTTTT
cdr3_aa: CASSGGQGMNYEKLFF

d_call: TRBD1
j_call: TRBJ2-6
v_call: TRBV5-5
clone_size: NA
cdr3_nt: TGTGCCAGCAGCGACACCCGGGACAGGGTTGGGGCCAACGTCCTGACTTTC
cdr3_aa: CASSDTRDRVGANVLTF

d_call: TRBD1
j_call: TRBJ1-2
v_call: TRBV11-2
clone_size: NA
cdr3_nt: TGTGCCAGCAGCTTAAGGCCTCAGGGGGATTATGGCTACACCTTC
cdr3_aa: CASSLRPQGDYGYTF

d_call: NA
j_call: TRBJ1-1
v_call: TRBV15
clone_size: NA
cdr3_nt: TGTGCCACCAGCAGAGGAAGGGGGACTGAAGCTTTCTTT
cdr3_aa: CATSRGRGTEAFF

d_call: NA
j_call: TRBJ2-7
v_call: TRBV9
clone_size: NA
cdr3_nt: TGTGCCAGCAGCGAAATGGGGGCGAGGGACGAGCAGTACTTC
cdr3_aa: CASSEMGARDEQYF

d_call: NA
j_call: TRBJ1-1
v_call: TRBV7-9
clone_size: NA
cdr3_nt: TGTGCCAGCAGCGGAGGTGGGGGCTTGAACACTGAAGCTTTCTTT
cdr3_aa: CASSGGGGLNTEAFF

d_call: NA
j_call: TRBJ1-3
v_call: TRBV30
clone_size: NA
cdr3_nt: TGTGCCTGGAGCAGCTCTGGAAACACCATATATTTT
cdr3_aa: CAWSSSGNTIYF

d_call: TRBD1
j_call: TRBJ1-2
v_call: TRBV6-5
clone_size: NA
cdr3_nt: TGTGCCAGCAGTAGGGACAGGTGGGGCTACACCTTC
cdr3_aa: CASSRDRWGYTF

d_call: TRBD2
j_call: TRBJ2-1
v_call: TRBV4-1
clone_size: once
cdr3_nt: TGCGCCAGCAGCCCCTTAAGCGGGAGGGTGGATGAGCAGTTCTTC
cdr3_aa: CASSPLSGRVDEQFF